A selection of T cell receptor beta chains follows, all from one sample in a study of Graves' ophthalmopathy and Graves' hyperthyroidism. TCRdb re-derived calls from the multiplex PCR reads in MiXCR, one entry per CDR3 protein. The sample has 900,000 to 1,200,000 distinct CDR3 sequences, approximately 35% seen once. Sequencing used peripheral blood or thyroid tissue (not recorded which). Receptors were obtained from an adult man with Graves' hyperthyroidism. The CDR3 runs from the conserved cysteine through the conserved F or W. The order of the fields is V gene, D gene, J gene, clone size, CDR3 DNA, CDR3 protein. D genes are given only for firm matches. Clone size appears in some rows only: once, few, many, or a class for an expanded clone.

v_gene: TRBV2
d_gene: TRBD1
j_gene: TRBJ2-5
abundance: many
CDR3nt: TGTGCCAGCCAAGACAGGGACGAAGAGACCCAGTACTTC
CDR3aa: CASQDRDEETQYF

v_gene: TRBV7-9
d_gene: TRBD1
j_gene: TRBJ1-5
abundance: .
CDR3nt: TGTGCCAGCAGCGTAACCACAGGGGTGGCTCAGCCCCAGCATTTT
CDR3aa: CASSVTTGVAQPQHF

v_gene: TRBV20-1
d_gene: TRBD1
j_gene: TRBJ2-5
abundance: .
CDR3nt: TGCAGTGCCACAGCCGACAGGGGAGAGACCCAGTACTTC
CDR3aa: CSATADRGETQYF

v_gene: TRBV7-9
d_gene: .
j_gene: TRBJ1-6
abundance: many
CDR3nt: TGTGCCAGCAGCTTGAGGGATAATTCACCCCTCCACTTT
CDR3aa: CASSLRDNSPLHF

v_gene: TRBV5-1
d_gene: TRBD1
j_gene: TRBJ1-1
abundance: many
CDR3nt: TGCGCCAGCAGCTTGGCCCGAGGGTGGGACAGGAACACTGAAGCTTTCTTT
CDR3aa: CASSLARGWDRNTEAFF

v_gene: TRBV15
d_gene: .
j_gene: TRBJ2-5
abundance: many
CDR3nt: TGTGCCACCAGCAGAGATCAGTCGGGAAGGTGGCGGGAGACCCAGTACTTC
CDR3aa: CATSRDQSGRWRETQYF

v_gene: TRBV11-1
d_gene: TRBD1
j_gene: TRBJ1-4
abundance: .
CDR3nt: TGTGCCAGCAGCCCAGGGGGGCCTGAAAAACTGTTTTTT
CDR3aa: CASSPGGPEKLFF

v_gene: TRBV2
d_gene: .
j_gene: TRBJ1-1
abundance: few
CDR3nt: TGTGCCAGCAGTGAACCTGGGATCGGCGCTGAAGCTTTCTTT
CDR3aa: CASSEPGIGAEAFF

v_gene: TRBV29-1
d_gene: .
j_gene: TRBJ2-3
abundance: many
CDR3nt: TGCAGCGTTGAAAAGCCGGGGAGTAATACGCAGTATTTT
CDR3aa: CSVEKPGSNTQYF

v_gene: TRBV29-1
d_gene: TRBD1
j_gene: TRBJ1-4
abundance: .
CDR3nt: TGCAGCGTTGGGACAGGGGTCGAAAAACTGTTTTTT
CDR3aa: CSVGTGVEKLFF

v_gene: TRBV20-1
d_gene: TRBD1
j_gene: TRBJ1-2
abundance: many
CDR3nt: TGCAGTGCAGCACGACACCGGGACAGCGGGCCCGGCTACACCTTC
CDR3aa: CSAARHRDSGPGYTF

v_gene: TRBV20-1
d_gene: TRBD1
j_gene: TRBJ2-7
abundance: .
CDR3nt: TGCAGTGCTACGGGCAGGGGGCTCTACGAGCAGTACTTC
CDR3aa: CSATGRGLYEQYF

v_gene: TRBV29-1
d_gene: .
j_gene: TRBJ1-2
abundance: many
CDR3nt: TGCAGCGTTGATCGGCAGGGCGACTATGGCTACACCTTC
CDR3aa: CSVDRQGDYGYTF